This passage covers 5 T cell receptor beta chains from one sample sequenced in a study of neurological immune-mediated disorders. MiXCR was run by TCRdb on the 5' RACE reads, yielding one entry per CDR3 protein. The top ten clones hold less than 2% of a sample with tens of thousands of distinct CDR3 sequences, 9.5% to 12% of them seen once. Input material: PBMCs. Receptors originate from a man in his 60s in good health.

This clonotype was found many times. The chain couples TRBV20-1 to TRBJ1-2, with TRBD1 as a possible D gene (6 bases). The CDR3 covers 11 residues. V lost 3 bases, J lost 8 bases, and 10 bases lay in between. Germline lookup yields CDR1 DFQATT and CDR2 SNEGSKA (reference sequence). The CDR3 nucleotides are TGCAGTGCTAGTCAGGGGCAGGGCTACACCTTC. It specifies CSASQGQGYTF.

This clonotype has a count of ten or more. CDR3 sequence (DNA): TGTGCCAGCAGCCGACCCCCCACAGGGAGTTATGGCTACACCTTC. Translating gives CASSRPPTGSYGYTF. This chain uses TRBV12-3 or TRBV12-4 with TRBJ1-2, with TRBD1 as a possible D gene (6 bases). This CDR3 has 15 amino acids. Trimming left V 6 bases short and J 5 bases short, with 19 bases between.

This clonotype came up once. The chain employs TRBV6-5 and TRBJ2-3; the D is unclear. V shed 9 bases and J shed 4 bases, with 14 bases lying between them. The CDR3 sequence is 13 residues long. Germline values: CDR1 MNHEY, CDR2 SVGAGI. The CDR3 DNA sequence: TGTGCCAGGGGTACCCCGGAGTCAGATACGCAGTATTTT. It codes for CARGTPESDTQYF.

A note on this clonotype: The junction differs from germline at one of its ends, possibly a read error. The gene calls are TRBV6-2 or TRBV6-3 and TRBJ2-4, with D hard to call. From germline, CDR1 is MNHEY and CDR2 SVGEGT. CDR3 length: 15 amino acids. Here the CDR3 reads CAGSPGPLAKNIQYF. CDR3 DNA sequence: TGTGCCGGCAGCCCAGGACCGCTAGCCAAAAACATTCAGTACTTC.

This clonotype occurred many times. The CDR3 loop reads CASSPRGGAGNEQFF. CDR3 nucleotides: TGTGCCAGCAGCCCCCGGGGGGGGGCGGGTAATGAGCAGTTCTTC. The chain joins TRBV28 to TRBJ2-1, with 8 bases that match TRBD2. The CDR3 covers 15 residues. Germline trimming cut 6 bases from V and 7 bases from J; bases unmatched to any gene: 11. Germline V lookup: CDR1 MDHEN, CDR2 SYDVKM.